The 32 T cell receptor beta chains below come from one sample, sequenced in a study of PD-L1 blockade in urothelial cancer. Using immunoSEQ multiplex PCR, the repertoire was profiled, and TCRdb retains in-frame clones only, with some absent. The table lists about 66,000 clones, roughly 86% of them singletons. The time point here: peripheral blood 6 weeks after treatment start. The sample in question was PBMCs, obtained around atezolizumab (anti-PD-L1) treatment. Receptors originate from a man in his sixties with urothelial cancer.

Written as DNA, the CDR3 is TGCGCCAGTCCCCCCCGTAGATACGAGCAGTACTTC. Its protein product is CASPPRRYEQYF. V usage is TRBV4-1 and J usage is TRBJ2-7; D gene unclear. CDR1 MGHRA and CDR2 YSYEKL come from the germline V gene. CDR3 size: 12 residues. Deletions cut 9 bases from V and 4 bases from J, with 13 bases between.

The chain recombines TRBV7-9 with TRBJ2-2; possibly TRBD2 for D (6 bases). The germline V gene has CDR1 SEHNR and CDR2 FQNEAQ (reference sequence). The ends were cut back, 5 bases at V and 4 bases at J, with 11 bases in the middle. The CDR3 extends over 14 amino acids. The CDR3 bases are TGTGCCAGCAGCAAGGACTACCCCACCGGGGAGCTGTTTTTT. It translates to CASSKDYPTGELFF.

The chain is built from TRBV2 and TRBJ2-1, with 7 bases identical to TRBD1. The V segment lost 6 bases and the J segment 8 bases; nucleotides outside the gene matches: 1. Germline V lookup: CDR1 SNHLY, CDR2 FYNNEI. This CDR3 comprises 11 residues. CDR3 bases: TGTGCCAGCAGCCAGGGGGATGAGCAGTTCTTC. Amino acids: CASSQGDEQFF.

The J gene is TRBJ1-4, the V gene TRBV7-2, with 9 bases lining up with TRBD1. The J segment lost 15 bases and the V segment lost 3 bases, leaving 8 bases of the junction unmatched. Germline CDR1 and CDR2: SGHTA and FQGNSA. CDR3 length: 13 amino acids. CDR3 amino acids: CASSFPGQGAMFF. The CDR3 DNA sequence: TGTGCCAGCAGCTTCCCGGGACAGGGCGCCATGTTTTTT.

Concerning this clone: Different DNA sequences within this sample yield the same CDR3. This rearrangement joins TRBV7-9 to TRBJ1-2; D gene uncertain. Trimming left V 3 bases short and J 0 bases short, with 5 bases between. The CDR3 sequence is 13 residues long. Germline V CDR1 and CDR2: SEHNR, FQNEAQ (reference sequence). CDR3 loop: CASSLNSNYGYTF. DNA of the CDR3: TGTGCCAGCAGCTTGAACTCTAACTATGGCTACACCTTC.

The DNA for the CDR3 is TGTGCCAGCGGGGGACTCCGAGTGGAGACCCAGTACTTC. Translation: CASGGLRVETQYF. The V and J genes are TRBV2 and TRBJ2-5; tentative D call: TRBD2 (6 bases). CDR1 SNHLY and CDR2 FYNNEI come from the germline V gene. The CDR3 runs 13 residues. With 8 bases removed from V and 5 bases from J, the gap between germline ends came to 15 bases.

The genes are TRBV28 and TRBJ2-1; 9 positions agree with TRBD1. V shed 6 bases, J shed 1 base, and the junction held 4 bases outside the gene matches. The length of the CDR3 is 15 residues. CDR1 and CDR2 (germline): MDHEN, SYDVKM. In DNA, the CDR3 is TGTGCCAGCAGCTCCGACAGGGGGTCCTACAATGAGCAGTTCTTC. It translates to CASSSDRGSYNEQFF.

The chain recombines TRBV7-9 with TRBJ1-3; D uncertain. This CDR3 comprises 14 residues. CDR1 and CDR2 from the germline V gene are SEHNR and FQNEAQ (reference sequence). V lost 4 bases and J 2 bases, leaving 9 bases between the germline ends. The CDR3 spells CASSSREAGNTIYF. The CDR3 DNA reads TGTGCCAGCAGCTCCCGGGAAGCTGGAAACACCATATATTTT.

The rearrangement uses TRBV6-1 and TRBJ1-2; a weak D match, TRBD1 (5 bases). The V gene lost 3 bases and the J gene lost 10 bases, with 21 bases spanning the gap. The CDR3 has 15 residues. CDR1 is MNHNS, CDR2 SASEGT, per germline. The CDR3 protein is CASSDLKGTGPSYTF. The CDR3 DNA follows: TGTGCCAGCAGTGACTTAAAAGGTACAGGACCATCCTACACCTTC.

The chain links TRBV9 to TRBJ1-2; 8 nucleotides line up with TRBD1. Germline assignment: CDR1 SGDLS and CDR2 YYNGEE. The CDR3 runs to 15 residues. J was trimmed by 3 bases and V by 3 bases; bases with no gene match: 7. CDR3 loop: CASSAPKTGDYGYTF. The CDR3 DNA reads TGTGCCAGCAGCGCCCCCAAGACAGGGGACTATGGCTACACCTTC.

The chain's CDR3 is CASSRKGQNTGELFF. The CDR3 DNA sequence: TGTGCCAGCAGCCGAAAAGGACAGAACACCGGGGAGCTGTTTTTT. The chain combines TRBV7-9 with TRBJ2-2; the D gene is possibly TRBD1 (5 bases). Germline lookup yields CDR1 SEHNR and CDR2 FQNEAQ (reference sequence). V was clipped by 5 bases and J by 1 base, with 11 bases between them. CDR3 length: 15 amino acids.

This clone was detected a few times. The chain employs TRBV19 and TRBJ2-1; possibly TRBD1 for D (5 bases). V was pared by 4 bases and J by 0 bases, with 13 bases between. Germline CDR1 LNHDA, CDR2 SQIVND (reference sequence). The CDR3 is 16 residues long. CDR3 loop: CASSRAGQSSYNEQFF. In DNA, the CDR3 is TGTGCCAGTAGTAGGGCAGGGCAAAGCTCCTACAATGAGCAGTTCTTC.

The rearrangement joins TRBV28 to TRBJ2-2, with 12 nucleotides matching TRBD1. The ends lost 1 base at V and 7 bases at J; junction bases unmatched: 4. This CDR3 comprises 16 residues. The germline V gene encodes CDR1 MDHEN and CDR2 SYDVKM. DNA for the CDR3: TGTGCCAGCAGTTTATTGGGGACAGGGGGCCACGGGGAGCTGTTTTTT. It translates to CASSLLGTGGHGELFF.

The chain uses TRBV10-3 and TRBJ2-3; a weak D match, TRBD2 (5 bases). Germline V gives CDR1 ENHRY, CDR2 SYGVKD. CDR3 length: 13 residues. The V end lost 8 bases, the J end lost 0 bases, and 9 bases lay between the germline ends. The CDR3 region is CAILSGSTDTQYF. In DNA, the CDR3 is TGTGCCATCTTAAGCGGTAGCACAGATACGCAGTATTTT.

V usage is TRBV5-6 and J usage is TRBJ1-4, with D possibly being TRBD1 (6 bases). Germline CDR1 is SGHDT and CDR2 is YYEEEE. Trimming took off 5 bases at V and 2 bases at J, with 10 bases between the two ends. This CDR3 comprises 14 residues. DNA of the CDR3: TGTGCCAGCAGGCACAGGGAGACTAATGAAAAACTGTTTTTT. Its protein is CASRHRETNEKLFF.

The rearrangement uses TRBV14 and TRBJ1-1, with no clear D. The V end lost 1 base, the J end lost 1 base, and 10 bases lay between the germline ends. This CDR3 region has 15 residues. In germline, CDR1 is SGHDN, CDR2 FVKESK. The CDR3 DNA sequence: TGTGCCAGCAGCCAAGTCTCAACCGGGAACACTGAAGCTTTCTTT. It specifies CASSQVSTGNTEAFF.

This clone showed up just a few times. The chain's CDR3 is CASSLRTGHRFF. CDR3 DNA: TGTGCCAGCAGCTTGCGAACGGGACACAGGTTTTTT. The chain is built from TRBV7-9 and TRBJ1-4, with D maybe TRBD1 (6 bases). V shed 3 bases and J shed 16 bases, with 15 bases lying between them. CDR3 length: 12 amino acids. The germline V gene encodes CDR1 SEHNR and CDR2 FQNEAQ (reference sequence). The entire variable domain, with the rest obtained from reference TRBV7-9 and TRBJ1-4, is as follows: DTGVSQNPRHKITKRGQNVTFRCDPISEHNRLYWYRQTLGQGPEFLTYFQNEAQLEKSRLLSDRFSAERPKGSFSTLEIQRTEQGDSAMYLCASSLRTGHRFFGSGTQLSVL.

This chain uses TRBV5-1 with TRBJ2-7; 12 nucleotides agree with TRBD2. Germline assignment: CDR1 SGHRS and CDR2 YFSETQ. The trim removed 7 bases at V and 0 bases at J, leaving 11 bases unmatched. The CDR3 loop spans 17 amino acids. This CDR3 reads CASEVWTSGMSSYEQYF. The CDR3 region has the DNA TGCGCCAGCGAGGTCTGGACTAGCGGGATGAGCTCCTACGAGCAGTACTTC. Together with reference TRBV5-1 and TRBJ2-7, the CDR3 gives the full variable domain: KAGVTQTPRYLIKTRGQQVTLSCSPISGHRSVSWYQQTPGQGLQFLFEYFSETQRNKGNFPGRFSGRQFSNSRSEMNVSTLELGDSALYLCASEVWTSGMSSYEQYFGPGTRLTVT.

This clone has a single count. The chain carries TRBV30 and TRBJ2-1; 9 bases are a match to TRBD2. Germline lookup yields CDR1 GTSNPN and CDR2 SVGIG (reference sequence). V was clipped by 0 bases and J by 7 bases; unmatched bases: 10. The CDR3 covers 16 residues. CDR3 amino acids: CAWSVDGLAGRNEQFF. For the CDR3, the DNA is TGTGCCTGGAGTGTAGATGGGCTAGCGGGAAGGAATGAGCAGTTCTTC.

The chain is built from TRBV10-3 and TRBJ1-1; D not resolved. The V end lost 7 bases, the J end lost 3 bases, and 12 bases lay between the germline ends. Germline assignment: CDR1 ENHRY and CDR2 SYGVKD. There are 13 residues in the CDR3. Here the CDR3 reads CAIKTNLDTEAFF. Written as DNA, the CDR3 is TGTGCCATCAAAACAAATTTGGACACTGAAGCTTTCTTT.

The genes are TRBV7-6 and TRBJ2-5; 9 nucleotides match TRBD2. Trimming cost V 1 base and J 5 bases; bases outside gene matches: 5. Germline loops: CDR1 SGHVS, CDR2 FNYEAQ. The CDR3 has 15 amino acids. CDR3 DNA sequence: TGTGCCAGCAGCTTAGGCGGGAGGGCCGGGGAGACCCAGTACTTC. Protein: CASSLGGRAGETQYF.

The chain employs TRBV5-6 and TRBJ2-5; 13 positions agree with TRBD2. CDR1 and CDR2 from the germline V gene are SGHDT and YYEEEE. The CDR3 spans 16 residues. After removal of 3 bases from V and 0 bases from J, the junction contained 2 bases not matched to a gene. The CDR3 DNA is TGTGCCAGCAGCTGGGGACTAGCGGGGAACCAAGAGACCCAGTACTTC. It translates to CASSWGLAGNQETQYF.

This rearrangement joins TRBV7-3 to TRBJ2-3, with 16 nucleotides matching TRBD2. Germline CDR1 and CDR2: SGHTA and FQGTGA. The V segment lost 5 bases and the J segment 7 bases; nucleotides outside the gene matches: 9. The CDR3 extends over 17 amino acids. The DNA of the CDR3 is TGTGCCAGCAGCCCAGATGGGACTAGCGGGAGGGGGTATACGCAGTATTTT. Translating gives CASSPDGTSGRGYTQYF.

J is TRBJ2-7 and V is TRBV5-1; 8 bases line up with TRBD2. Trimming removed 7 bases from V and 4 bases from J; junction bases left unmatched: 13. This CDR3 spans 15 amino acids. The V gene's germline CDR1 is SGHRS and CDR2 YFSETQ. The CDR3: CASSPTSGGPYEQYF. The DNA of the CDR3 is TGCGCCAGCTCCCCCACGTCGGGAGGGCCATACGAGCAGTACTTC.

The V and J genes are TRBV21-1 and TRBJ2-7; no DNA check was done on the table's D call, TRBD2. TRBV21-1 is flagged as a pseudogene. The CDR3 contains 12 residues. The CDR3 region is CASSKAVGEQYF. The DNA of the CDR3 is TGTGCCAGCAGCAAAGCCGTCGGCGAGCAGTACTTC.

This chain connects TRBV30 to TRBJ1-2, with D perhaps matching TRBD1 (6 bases). V was shortened by 5 bases and J by 5 bases, with 21 bases between the two germline ends. Germline-derived CDR1 and CDR2 are GTSNPN and SVGIG (reference sequence). This CDR3 region has 15 residues. CDR3 sequence: CAWDRDTHLRYGYTF. The CDR3 DNA follows: TGTGCCTGGGACCGGGACACCCACCTCCGGTATGGCTACACCTTC.

The chain has TRBV7-2 and TRBJ2-5; tentatively, D is TRBD2 (6 bases). This CDR3 region has 14 residues. V lost 0 bases to trimming and J lost 5 bases, with 10 bases between them. Germline-derived CDR1 and CDR2 are SGHTA and FQGNSA. The CDR3 region is CASSLAGGAETQYF. In nucleotides, the CDR3 is TGTGCCAGCAGCTTAGCGGGAGGCGCTGAGACCCAGTACTTC.

The V gene is TRBV6-5, the J gene TRBJ1-1, with a tentative D call TRBD1 (6 bases). From germline, CDR1 is MNHEY and CDR2 SVGAGI. The CDR3 has 15 residues. Between the trimmed V and J ends, which lost 2 bases and 0 bases, there was a span of 10 bases. The CDR3 is CASSYNREMNTEAFF. Here the CDR3 DNA reads TGTGCCAGCAGTTACAACAGGGAAATGAACACTGAAGCTTTCTTT.

This chain links TRBV18 with TRBJ1-6; D is perhaps TRBD1 (6 bases). Trimming stripped 3 bases from V and 4 bases from J, with 10 bases between. Germline assignment: CDR1 KGHSH and CDR2 LQKENI. This CDR3 is built from 15 residues. CDR3 loop: CASSPSGQYNSPLHF. In nucleotides, the CDR3 is TGTGCCAGCTCACCCTCGGGACAATATAATTCACCCCTCCACTTT. Combining the CDR3 with reference TRBV18 and TRBJ1-6 gives the whole variable domain NAGVMQNPRHLVRRRGQEARLRCSPMKGHSHVYWYRQLPEEGLKFMVYLQKENIIDESGMPKERFSAEFPKEGPSILRIQQVVRGDSAAYFCASSPSGQYNSPLHFGNGTRLTVT.

V is TRBV9 and J is TRBJ2-1; 7 nucleotides agree with TRBD2. From germline, CDR1 is SGDLS and CDR2 YYNGEE. V shed 0 bases, J shed 5 bases, and the junction held 2 bases outside the gene matches. This CDR3 has 14 amino acids. In nucleotides, the CDR3 is TGTGCCAGCAGCGTAGAAGCGGGGAACAATGAGCAGTTCTTC. It encodes CASSVEAGNNEQFF.

The CDR3 is CASSSGWGSGEGTDTQYF. For the CDR3, the DNA is TGTGCCAGCAGCTCCGGATGGGGGTCGGGAGAGGGCACAGATACGCAGTATTTT. The gene calls are TRBV13 and TRBJ2-3; tentatively, D is TRBD2 (6 bases). V dropped 4 bases and J dropped 1 base, with 21 bases sitting between them. The CDR3 contains 18 residues. The germline V gene encodes CDR1 PRHDT and CDR2 FYEKMQ (reference sequence).

The J gene is TRBJ1-3, the V gene TRBV5-8; D gene ambiguous. The CDR3 spans 12 residues. V shed 2 bases and J shed 4 bases, with 4 bases lying between them. Germline V gene sequence: CDR1 SGHTS, CDR2 YDEGEE. DNA for the CDR3: TGTGCCAGCAGCTTCGTAGGAAACACCATATATTTT. Amino acids: CASSFVGNTIYF. Based on the CDR3 plus reference TRBV5-8 and TRBJ1-3, the full variable domain is EAGVTQSPTHLIKTRGQQATLRCSPISGHTSVYWYQQALGLGLQFLLWYDEGEERNRGNFPPRFSGRQFPNYSSELNVNALELEDSALYLCASSFVGNTIYFGEGSWLTVV.